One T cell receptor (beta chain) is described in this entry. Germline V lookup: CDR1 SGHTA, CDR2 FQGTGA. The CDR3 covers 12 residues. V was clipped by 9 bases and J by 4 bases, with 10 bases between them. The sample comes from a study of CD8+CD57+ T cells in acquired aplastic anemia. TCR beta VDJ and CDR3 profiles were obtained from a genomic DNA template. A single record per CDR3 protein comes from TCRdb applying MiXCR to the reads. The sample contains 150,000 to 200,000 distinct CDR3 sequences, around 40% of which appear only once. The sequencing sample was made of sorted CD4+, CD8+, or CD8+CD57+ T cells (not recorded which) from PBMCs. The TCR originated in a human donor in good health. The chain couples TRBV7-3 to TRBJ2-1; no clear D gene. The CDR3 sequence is CASSPQYNEQFF. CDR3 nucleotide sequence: TGTGCCAGTAGTCCTCAATACAATGAGCAGTTCTTC.